The sequence of this TCR beta chain was determined in a study of T-cell memory formation after mild COVID-19. Study-level results: Clones contracting across day 15 to 85 had a balanced CD4/CD8 profile; later expanding clones leaned CD4+.

In this sample, this clonotype turned up a few times. Its antigen is not identified. One entry per CDR3 protein, called by TCRdb with MiXCR from the 5' RACE reads. The table lists tens of thousands of distinct CDR3 sequences, 6% to 7% of them singletons. Trimming took off 0 bases at V and 7 bases at J, with 9 bases between the two ends. The CDR3 sequence is 13 residues long. Germline V CDR1 and CDR2: MGHRA, YSYEKL. The chain links TRBV4-1 to TRBJ2-5; possibly TRBD2 for D (5 bases). The receptor was isolated from an adult who had mild COVID-19 (a few samples of this study predate the infection). Cell type and time point are not known. The sample comprised PBMCs or a T cell subset sorted from them (not recorded which). CDR3 DNA sequence: TGCGCCAGCAGCCAAGATCCAGGAGGGACCCAGTACTTC. Its translation: CASSQDPGGTQYF.